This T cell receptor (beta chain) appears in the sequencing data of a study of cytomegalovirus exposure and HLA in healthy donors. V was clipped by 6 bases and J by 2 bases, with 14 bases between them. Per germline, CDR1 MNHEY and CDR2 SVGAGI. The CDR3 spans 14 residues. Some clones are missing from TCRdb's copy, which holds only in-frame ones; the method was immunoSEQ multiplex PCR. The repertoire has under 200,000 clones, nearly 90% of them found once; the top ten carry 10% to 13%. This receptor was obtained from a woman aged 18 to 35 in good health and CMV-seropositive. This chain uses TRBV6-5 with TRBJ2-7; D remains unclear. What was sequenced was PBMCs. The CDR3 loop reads CASRLWSTTYEQYF. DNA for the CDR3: TGTGCCAGCAGGTTATGGAGTACGACCTACGAGCAGTACTTC.